This entry lists 27 T cell receptor beta chains sequenced from one sample in a study of T-cell memory formation after mild COVID-19. TCRdb re-called the 5' RACE reads through MiXCR, storing one row per CDR3 protein. Here the sample spans 140,000 or so distinct CDR3 sequences, about a fifth being singletons. The sample was PBMCs or a T cell subset sorted from them (not recorded which). All receptors derive from an adult woman who had mild COVID-19 (a few samples of this study predate the infection). Cell type and time point are not known.

The genes are TRBV2 and TRBJ1-6; D unclear. Per germline, CDR1 SNHLY and CDR2 FYNNEI. V was cut by 3 bases and J by 10 bases, with 16 bases left in between. CDR3 length equals 15 residues. The CDR3 is CASSEGSGRRSPLHF. CDR3 sequence (DNA): TGTGCCAGCAGTGAGGGCTCGGGGAGGAGATCACCCCTCCACTTT.

V gene TRBV7-9 combines with J gene TRBJ1-4; no clear D. The CDR3 is 13 amino acids. Trimming left V 5 bases short and J 5 bases short, with 9 bases between. From germline, CDR1 is SEHNR and CDR2 FQNEAQ (reference sequence). The CDR3 DNA sequence: TGTGCCAGCAGCGGGAGACTCAATGAAAAACTGTTTTTT. Translated: CASSGRLNEKLFF.

This clonotype was detected only a few times. The gene calls are TRBV5-1 and TRBJ2-1, with D tentatively TRBD2 (5 bases). The V end was cut by 0 bases, the J end by 5 bases, with 15 bases between. CDR1 SGHRS and CDR2 YFSETQ come from the germline V gene. The CDR3 loop spans 16 amino acids. As DNA, the CDR3 is TGCGCCAGCAGCTTGGATCGGGCGGACGGGAACAATGAGCAGTTCTTC. Translating gives CASSLDRADGNNEQFF.

This clonotype was detected a few times. The chain links TRBV4-1 to TRBJ2-7, with 8 bases aligning to TRBD1. The CDR3 sequence is 16 residues long. Trimming took 0 bases from V and 5 from J; bases not matched to a gene: 9. Germline CDR1 MGHRA, CDR2 YSYEKL. CDR3 sequence (DNA): TGCGCCAGCAGCCAAGATAGGACAGGGAGTTACAACGAGCAGTACTTC. Protein: CASSQDRTGSYNEQYF.

The DNA of the CDR3 is TGCGCCAGCAGCTTACTAGCGGGGATCTACAATGAGCAGTTCTTC. Protein product: CASSLLAGIYNEQFF. The chain couples TRBV5-1 to TRBJ2-1; TRBD2 matches 10 bases. The CDR3 runs 15 residues. Germline V gene data show CDR1 as SGHRS and CDR2 as YFSETQ. V shed 2 bases and J 3 bases; nucleotides not matched to a gene: 2.

The chain combines TRBV7-2 with TRBJ2-3; TRBD2 agrees at 8 bases. Unmatched junction bases numbered 21, after V lost 1 base and J lost 0 bases. The CDR3 is made up of 22 amino acids. CDR1 is SGHTA and CDR2 is FQGNSA in the germline V gene. The CDR3 reads CASSLVGFFGLAGSTSTDTQYF. The CDR3 DNA reads TGTGCCAGCAGCTTAGTTGGATTTTTCGGACTAGCTGGTTCTACTAGCACAGATACGCAGTATTTT.

This chain uses TRBV6-5 with TRBJ1-2, with 11 bases fitting TRBD1. Germline assignment: CDR1 MNHEY and CDR2 SVGAGI. CDR3 length: 15 residues. The V gene end was trimmed by 5 bases and the J gene end by 7 bases; junction bases not matched to a gene: 9. In nucleotides, the CDR3 is TGTGCCAGCAGTAAATGGGACAGGGGGACGGGTGGCTACACCTTC. It yields the protein CASSKWDRGTGGYTF.

The J gene is TRBJ2-7, the V gene TRBV6-1; 8 nucleotides agree with TRBD1. Germline V gene sequence: CDR1 MNHNS, CDR2 SASEGT. J lost 2 bases, V lost 8 bases, and 8 bases had no gene match. The CDR3 covers 14 residues. Here the CDR3 reads CASERTGKTYEQYF. The CDR3 DNA sequence: TGTGCCAGCGAGAGGACAGGGAAGACCTACGAGCAGTACTTC.

This clonotype was recorded many times. The chain recombines TRBV20-1 with TRBJ2-7; the match to TRBD1 covers 8 bases. Per germline, CDR1 DFQATT and CDR2 SNEGSKA (reference sequence). The CDR3 totals 16 residues. Trimming cost V 1 base and J 2 bases; bases outside gene matches: 10. The CDR3 nucleotides are TGCAGTGCTAGAGTGGGAGATACAGGGGGGACCTACGAGCAGTACTTC. The encoded protein is CSARVGDTGGTYEQYF.

This clonotype came up a few times. V is TRBV20-1 and J is TRBJ2-4, with D possibly TRBD1 on 6 matching bases. The CDR3 covers 14 residues. V shed 3 bases and J shed 1 base, with 10 bases lying between them. From germline, CDR1 is DFQATT and CDR2 SNEGSKA (reference sequence). In DNA form, the CDR3 reads TGCAGTGCTAGCAGGGGTGACGCCAAAAACATTCAGTACTTC. It yields the protein CSASRGDAKNIQYF.

In its sample, this clonotype was seen a few times. The rearrangement links TRBV7-8 to TRBJ2-1, with D perhaps matching TRBD2 (5 bases). This CDR3 comprises 13 residues. The germline CDR1 and CDR2 sequences are SGHVS and FQNEAQ. Trimming took off 4 bases at V and 6 bases at J, with 10 bases between the two ends. The CDR3 protein is CASSSGLFNEQFF. In DNA, the CDR3 is TGTGCCAGCAGCTCCGGACTTTTCAATGAGCAGTTCTTC.

V is TRBV5-1 and J is TRBJ2-1, with D perhaps matching TRBD1 or TRBD2 (5 bases each). The CDR3 is made up of 15 amino acids. Germline CDR1 is SGHRS and CDR2 is YFSETQ. The germline V and J ends were trimmed by 1 base and 7 bases, with 15 bases remaining between them. The CDR3 region is CASSLSGTRANEQFF. In DNA form, the CDR3 reads TGCGCCAGCAGCTTGTCGGGGACCCGCGCGAATGAGCAGTTCTTC.

The J gene is TRBJ2-3, the V gene TRBV7-9; no definite D call. V was clipped by 6 bases and J by 5 bases, with 12 bases between them. The germline CDR1 and CDR2 sequences are SEHNR and FQNEAQ (reference sequence). This CDR3 has 13 residues. This CDR3 is CASRKDGRDTQYF. For the CDR3, the DNA is TGTGCCAGCAGGAAGGACGGACGAGATACGCAGTATTTT.

The rearrangement links TRBV6-6 to TRBJ2-7; 7 nucleotides agree with TRBD2. V shed 6 bases and J 6 bases; nucleotides not matched to a gene: 5. Germline V CDR1 and CDR2: MNHNY, SVGAGI (reference sequence). The CDR3 sequence is 12 residues long. This CDR3 is CASSRDYSEQYF. CDR3 DNA: TGTGCCAGCAGCCGGGACTATTCCGAGCAGTACTTC.

In this sample, this clonotype turned up a few times. This rearrangement joins TRBV11-1 to TRBJ2-1; the D is unclear. Germline values: CDR1 SGHAT, CDR2 FQDESV (reference sequence). This CDR3 is built from 12 residues. The V and J ends lost 5 bases and 8 bases respectively, with 10 bases between them. The CDR3 spells CASSPRYDEQFF. CDR3 DNA: TGTGCCAGCAGCCCTCGGTACGATGAGCAGTTCTTC.

The chain couples TRBV11-2 to TRBJ2-3; 11 nucleotides agree with TRBD2. The length of the CDR3 is 16 residues. J lost 6 bases, V lost 4 bases, and 9 bases had no gene match. The V gene's germline CDR1 is SGHAT and CDR2 FQNNGV. CDR3 residues: CASSSTGTSGRDTQYF. CDR3 nucleotides: TGTGCCAGCAGCTCTACCGGGACTAGCGGTCGTGATACGCAGTATTTT.

The chain is built from TRBV4-1 and TRBJ1-1; no clear D gene. Trimming took 0 bases from V and 0 from J, leaving 8 bases between them. CDR3 size: 15 residues. Germline V gene data show CDR1 as MGHRA and CDR2 as YSYEKL. CDR3 residues: CASSQEGLMNTEAFF. CDR3 DNA sequence: TGCGCCAGCAGCCAAGAAGGGCTGATGAACACTGAAGCTTTCTTT.

At least ten counts were recorded for this clonotype. The V call is TRBV20-1, the J call TRBJ2-5, with 9 bases matching TRBD1. The CDR3 has 15 residues. Germline assignment: CDR1 DFQATT and CDR2 SNEGSKA (reference sequence). Germline trimming cut 3 bases from V and 4 bases from J; bases unmatched to any gene: 9. CDR3 coding DNA: TGCAGTGCTAGTAGACCGGGACAGGGTTCAGAGACCCAGTACTTC. This sequence encodes CSASRPGQGSETQYF.

This clonotype was found a few times. The CDR3 spells CSVVGGSTDTQYF. The CDR3 DNA follows: TGCAGCGTTGTGGGCGGGAGCACAGATACGCAGTATTTT. V gene TRBV29-1 combines with J gene TRBJ2-3, with D perhaps TRBD2 (5 bases). CDR1 and CDR2 (germline): SQVTM, ANQGSEA. The V end lost 4 bases, the J end lost 0 bases, and 8 bases lay between the germline ends. This CDR3 contains 13 residues.

The chain joins TRBV2 to TRBJ2-7, with 7 positions matching TRBD1. The length of the CDR3 is 13 residues. Germline CDR1 reads SNHLY; CDR2 reads FYNNEI. Germline trimming cut 6 bases from V and 4 bases from J; bases unmatched to any gene: 6. The CDR3 DNA reads TGTGCCAGCAGCCGACAGGGTATTTACGAGCAGTACTTC. Its protein is CASSRQGIYEQYF.

The rearrangement uses TRBV5-1 and TRBJ2-2, with unresolved D. In germline, CDR1 is SGHRS, CDR2 YFSETQ. CDR3 size: 13 residues. V was shortened by 0 bases and J by 6 bases, with 6 bases between the two germline ends. The CDR3 coding sequence is TGCGCCAGCAGCTTGGTTGTCGCCGGGGAGCTGTTTTTT. This sequence encodes CASSLVVAGELFF.

This clonotype has just a few counts. The V call is TRBV30, the J call TRBJ2-3; TRBD2 agrees at 15 bases. The junction had 4 bases not matched to a gene; V was cut back by 2 bases and J by 4 bases. The length of the CDR3 is 16 residues. CDR1 and CDR2 (germline): GTSNPN, SVGIG (reference sequence). CDR3 loop: CAWSKGLAGGADTQYF. DNA of the CDR3: TGTGCCTGGAGTAAGGGACTAGCGGGAGGAGCAGATACGCAGTATTTT.

A few counts support this clonotype. The V gene is TRBV7-3, the J gene TRBJ2-1, with D possibly matching TRBD2 (5 bases). Trimming took off 3 bases at V and 8 bases at J, with 11 bases between the two ends. CDR1 is SGHTA and CDR2 is FQGTGA in the germline V gene. There are 13 residues in the CDR3. The CDR3 nucleotides are TGTGCCAGCAGCTTCGGGGTGGGATATGAGCAGTTCTTC. Protein sequence: CASSFGVGYEQFF.

This rearrangement joins TRBV4-1 to TRBJ2-1; D is ambiguous. Per the germline V gene, CDR1 is MGHRA and CDR2 is YSYEKL. Deletions cut 3 bases from V and 2 bases from J, with 11 bases between. The CDR3 totals 15 residues. The CDR3 here is CASSQLAGPYNEQFF. CDR3 sequence (DNA): TGCGCCAGCAGCCAGTTAGCTGGCCCCTACAATGAGCAGTTCTTC.

The chain links TRBV3-1 to TRBJ2-1, with D unresolved. CDR1 and CDR2 from the germline V gene are LGHDT and YNNKEL (reference sequence). This CDR3 contains 16 residues. V lost 0 bases and J 2 bases, leaving 11 bases between the germline ends. The DNA for the CDR3 is TGTGCCAGCAGCCAAGATCTGCAGGCTACCTACAATGAGCAGTTCTTC. It encodes CASSQDLQATYNEQFF.

This clonotype has just a few counts. The V gene is TRBV24-1, the J gene TRBJ2-7; 9 bases map to TRBD2. After removal of 3 bases from V and 3 bases from J, the junction contained 8 bases not matched to a gene. The CDR3 runs to 16 residues. Looked up from germline, CDR1 is KGHDR and CDR2 is SFDVKD. The DNA of the CDR3 is TGTGCCACCAGTGATACTACCGGGACTAGCATCTACGAGCAGTACTTC. It encodes CATSDTTGTSIYEQYF.

This clonotype has a handful of counts. This chain connects TRBV20-1 to TRBJ2-2; possibly TRBD1 or TRBD2 for D (6 bases each). Germline-derived CDR1 and CDR2 are DFQATT and SNEGSKA (reference sequence). Trimming took off 0 bases at V and 2 bases at J, with 13 bases between the two ends. The CDR3 covers 16 residues. The CDR3 loop reads CSARERGDLNTGELFF. The CDR3 DNA is TGCAGTGCTAGAGAGAGGGGGGACCTTAACACCGGGGAGCTGTTTTTT.